This T cell receptor beta chain was recorded in a study of T cell responses to AZD1222 COVID-19 vaccine. The wider study: Samples with a second dose at about 4 or about 12 weeks were pooled together.

About this clone itself: Its antigen remains unidentified.

Germline V CDR1 and CDR2: LNHDA, SQIVND (reference sequence). CDR3 size: 14 residues. Between the trimmed V and J ends, which lost 3 bases and 3 bases, there was a span of 12 bases. General observations from the study: Just 5 to 7 AZD1222 recipients were seropositive at baseline. In a largely white British group with more females than males, clonal diversity was possibly underestimated. Along spike, vaccine-associated CD4 TCRs were found throughout, with dominance at 160-218 and 743-854.

TCRdb's copy holds only in-frame clones and misses some; the assay was immunoSEQ multiplex PCR. Of 150,000 to 200,000 clones in the sample, approximately 90% were seen once. The receptor's source is an adult in good health. The specimen was peripheral blood, collected on day 0 of AZD1222 vaccination. The chain uses TRBV19 and TRBJ2-7; either TRBD1 or TRBD2 may fit D (5 bases each). The CDR3 region has the DNA TGTGCCAGTAGTATCGGGGACGGCTTCTACGAGCAGTACTTC. It specifies CASSIGDGFYEQYF.